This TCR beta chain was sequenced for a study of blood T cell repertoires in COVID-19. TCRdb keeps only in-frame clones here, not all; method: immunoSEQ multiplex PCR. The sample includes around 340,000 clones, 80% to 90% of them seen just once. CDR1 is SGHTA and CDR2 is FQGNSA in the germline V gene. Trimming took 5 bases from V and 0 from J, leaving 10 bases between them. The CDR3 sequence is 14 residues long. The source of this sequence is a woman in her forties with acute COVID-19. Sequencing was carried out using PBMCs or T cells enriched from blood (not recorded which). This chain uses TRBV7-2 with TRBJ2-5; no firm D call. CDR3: CASSPTANQETQYF. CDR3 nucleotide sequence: TGTGCCAGCAGCCCTACCGCAAACCAAGAGACCCAGTACTTC.